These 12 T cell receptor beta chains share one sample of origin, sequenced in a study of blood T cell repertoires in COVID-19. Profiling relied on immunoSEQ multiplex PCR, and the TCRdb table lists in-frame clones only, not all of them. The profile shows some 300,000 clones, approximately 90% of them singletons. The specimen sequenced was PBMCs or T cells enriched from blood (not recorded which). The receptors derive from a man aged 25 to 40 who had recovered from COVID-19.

The CDR3 DNA is TGCGCCAGCAGCTTGCTGACTAGCGGGGATGGCGGGGAGCTGTTTTTT. It encodes CASSLLTSGDGGELFF. The rearrangement uses TRBV5-1 and TRBJ2-2, with 11 positions matching TRBD2. CDR1 is SGHRS and CDR2 is YFSETQ in the germline V gene. Trimming removed 1 base from V and 7 bases from J; junction bases left unmatched: 6. The CDR3 contains 16 residues.

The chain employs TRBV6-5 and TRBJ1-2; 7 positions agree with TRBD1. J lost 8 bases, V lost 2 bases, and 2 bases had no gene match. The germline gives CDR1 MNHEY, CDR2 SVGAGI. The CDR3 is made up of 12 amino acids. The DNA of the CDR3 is TGTGCCAGCAGTTACGACAGGGTCGGCTACACCTTC. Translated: CASSYDRVGYTF.

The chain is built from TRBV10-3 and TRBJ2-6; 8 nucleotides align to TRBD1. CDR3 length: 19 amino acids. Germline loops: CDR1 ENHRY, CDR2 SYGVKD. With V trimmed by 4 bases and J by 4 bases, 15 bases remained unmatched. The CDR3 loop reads CAISASPRGPPAGANVLTF. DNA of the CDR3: TGTGCCATCAGTGCCTCCCCCAGGGGGCCACCGGCGGGGGCCAACGTCCTGACTTTC.

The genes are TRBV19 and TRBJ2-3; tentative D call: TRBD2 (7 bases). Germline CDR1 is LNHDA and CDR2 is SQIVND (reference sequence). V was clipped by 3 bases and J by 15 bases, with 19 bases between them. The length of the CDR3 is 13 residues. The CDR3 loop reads CASSIDSRGPAYF. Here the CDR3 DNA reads TGTGCCAGTAGTATCGATTCGCGGGGGCCCGCTTATTTT.

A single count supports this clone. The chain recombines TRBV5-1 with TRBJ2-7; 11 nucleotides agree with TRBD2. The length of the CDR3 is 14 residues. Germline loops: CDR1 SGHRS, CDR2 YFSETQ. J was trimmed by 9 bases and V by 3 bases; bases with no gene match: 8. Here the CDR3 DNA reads TGCGCCAGCAGCTCCGGGACTAGCGGTCTTGCGCAGTACTTC. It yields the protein CASSSGTSGLAQYF.

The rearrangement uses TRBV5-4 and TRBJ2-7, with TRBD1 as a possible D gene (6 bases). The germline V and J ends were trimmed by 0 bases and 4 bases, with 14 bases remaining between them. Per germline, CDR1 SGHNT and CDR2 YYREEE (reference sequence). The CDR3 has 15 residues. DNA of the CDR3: TGTGCCAGCAGCTTGGTCCTAGGACAGCAATACGAGCAGTACTTC. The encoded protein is CASSLVLGQQYEQYF.

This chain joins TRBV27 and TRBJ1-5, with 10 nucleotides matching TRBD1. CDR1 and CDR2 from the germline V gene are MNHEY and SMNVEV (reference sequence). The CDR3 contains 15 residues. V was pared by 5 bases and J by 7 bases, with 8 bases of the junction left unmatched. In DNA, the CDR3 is TGTGCCAGCAGTGGCCTGACAGGGGGCGAACAGCCCCAGCATTTT. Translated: CASSGLTGGEQPQHF.

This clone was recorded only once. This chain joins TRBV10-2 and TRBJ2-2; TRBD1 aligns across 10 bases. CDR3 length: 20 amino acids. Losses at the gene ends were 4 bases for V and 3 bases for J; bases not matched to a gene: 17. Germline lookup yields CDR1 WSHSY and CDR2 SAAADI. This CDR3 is CASSGTGTGDLTLYTGELFF. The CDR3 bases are TGCGCCAGCAGTGGGACCGGGACAGGGGACCTAACTTTGTACACCGGGGAGCTGTTTTTT.

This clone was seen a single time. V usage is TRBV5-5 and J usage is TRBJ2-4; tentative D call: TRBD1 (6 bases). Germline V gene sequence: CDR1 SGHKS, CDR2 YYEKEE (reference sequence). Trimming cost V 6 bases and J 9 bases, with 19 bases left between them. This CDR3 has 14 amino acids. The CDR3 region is CASIPDRFLGIQYF. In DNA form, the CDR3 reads TGTGCCAGCATCCCTGACAGGTTTCTCGGCATTCAGTACTTC.

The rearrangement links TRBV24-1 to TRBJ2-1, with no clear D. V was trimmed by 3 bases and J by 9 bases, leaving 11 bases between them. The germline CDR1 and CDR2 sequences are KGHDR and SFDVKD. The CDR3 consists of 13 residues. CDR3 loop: CATSDEFGLEQFF. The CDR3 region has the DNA TGTGCCACCAGTGATGAATTTGGGCTTGAGCAGTTCTTC.

CDR3 loop: CASNLAGSPQHF. The DNA of the CDR3 is TGTGCCAGCAACCTCGCAGGGTCACCCCAGCATTTT. V gene TRBV28 combines with J gene TRBJ1-5; weak D call: TRBD1 (5 bases). Germline CDR1 and CDR2: MDHEN and SYDVKM. The CDR3 length is 12 residues. Trimming shortened V by 7 bases and J by 10 bases, and 14 bases separated the two germline ends.

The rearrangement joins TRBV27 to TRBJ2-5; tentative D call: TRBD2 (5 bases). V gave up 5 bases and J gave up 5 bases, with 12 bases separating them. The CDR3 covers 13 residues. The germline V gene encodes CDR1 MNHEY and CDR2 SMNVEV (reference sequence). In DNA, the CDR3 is TGTGCCAGCAGTGATACACTAGGGGAGACCCAGTACTTC. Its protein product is CASSDTLGETQYF.